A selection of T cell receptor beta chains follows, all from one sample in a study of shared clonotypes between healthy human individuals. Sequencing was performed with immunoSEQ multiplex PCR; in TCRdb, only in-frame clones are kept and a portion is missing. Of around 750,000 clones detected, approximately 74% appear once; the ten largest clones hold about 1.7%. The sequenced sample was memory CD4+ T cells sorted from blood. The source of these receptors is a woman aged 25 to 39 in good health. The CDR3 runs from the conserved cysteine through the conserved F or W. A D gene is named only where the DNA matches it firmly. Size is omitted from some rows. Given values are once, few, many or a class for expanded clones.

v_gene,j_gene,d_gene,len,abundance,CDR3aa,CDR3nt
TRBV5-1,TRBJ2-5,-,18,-,CASSLAGRAGRGSETQYF,TGCGCCAGCAGCTTGGCGGGTAGGGCAGGTAGGGGTTCGGAGACCCAGTACTTC
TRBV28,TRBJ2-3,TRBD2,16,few,CASSFTVAGDTDTQYF,TGTGCCAGCAGTTTTACTGTAGCGGGCGACACAGATACGCAGTATTTT
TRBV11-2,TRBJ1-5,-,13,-,CASSFNGYQPQHF,TGTGCCAGCAGCTTCAATGGGTATCAGCCCCAGCATTTT
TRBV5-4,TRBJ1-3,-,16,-,CASSLGGRVSGNTIYF,TGTGCCAGCAGCTTGGGTGGCAGGGTTAGTGGAAACACCATATATTTT
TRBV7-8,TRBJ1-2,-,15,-,CASSLVLSGNYGYTF,TGTGCCAGCAGCTTAGTGCTTTCGGGGAACTATGGCTACACCTTC
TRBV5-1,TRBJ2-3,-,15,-,CASSLASVATDTQYF,TGCGCCAGCAGCTTGGCCTCGGTAGCGACCGATACGCAGTATTTT
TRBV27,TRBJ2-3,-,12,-,CASSLFSDTQYF,TGTGCCAGCAGTTTATTTTCGGATACGCAGTATTTT
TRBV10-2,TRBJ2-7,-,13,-,CASSGQGEDEQYF,TGCGCCAGCAGTGGGCAGGGCGAAGACGAGCAGTACTTC
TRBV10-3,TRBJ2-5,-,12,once,CAISETKETQYF,TGTGCCATCAGTGAGACGAAAGAGACCCAGTACTTC
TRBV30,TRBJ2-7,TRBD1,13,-,CAWGGTGIYEQYF,TGTGCCTGGGGTGGGACAGGAATCTACGAGCAGTACTTC
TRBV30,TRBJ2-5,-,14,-,CAWSVRRSQETQYF,TGTGCCTGGAGTGTACGAAGGAGCCAAGAGACCCAGTACTTC
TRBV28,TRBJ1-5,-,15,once,CASSFAGRKNQPQHF,TGTGCCAGCAGTTTTGCGGGAAGAAAGAATCAGCCCCAGCATTTT
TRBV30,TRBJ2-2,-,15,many,CAWTRRGRETGELFF,TGTGCCTGGACCCGTAGGGGCAGGGAGACCGGGGAGCTGTTTTTT
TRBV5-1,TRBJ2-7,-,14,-,CASSSYGALYEQYF,TGCGCCAGCAGCTCCTACGGGGCACTCTACGAGCAGTACTTC
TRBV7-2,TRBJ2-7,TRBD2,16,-,CASSPYRRGGSYEQYF,TGTGCCAGCAGCCCGTACCGGCGGGGGGGGTCCTACGAGCAGTACTTC
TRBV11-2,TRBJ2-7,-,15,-,CASRQTGGDRREQYF,TGTGCCAGCAGACAAACAGGGGGGGACCGTAGAGAGCAGTACTTC
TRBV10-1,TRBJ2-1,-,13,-,CASRGGFDNEQFF,TGCGCCAGCAGAGGGGGGTTTGACAATGAGCAGTTCTTC
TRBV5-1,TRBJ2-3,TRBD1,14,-,CASSLKDRPDTQYF,TGCGCCAGCAGCCTGAAGGACAGGCCAGATACGCAGTATTTT
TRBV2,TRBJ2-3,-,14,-,CASRRRASTDTQYF,TGTGCCAGCAGGAGGCGGGCTAGCACAGATACGCAGTATTTT
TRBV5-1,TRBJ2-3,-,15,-,CASSTQGGETDTQYF,TGCGCCAGTAGTACACAGGGCGGCGAGACAGATACGCAGTATTTT
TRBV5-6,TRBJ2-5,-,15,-,CASSFRRDFQETQYF,TGTGCCAGCAGCTTTCGACGGGACTTCCAAGAGACCCAGTACTTC
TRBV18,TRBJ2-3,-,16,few,CASSPRQADSTDTQYF,TGTGCCAGCTCACCACGTCAAGCTGATAGCACAGATACGCAGTATTTT
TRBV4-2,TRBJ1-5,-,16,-,CASSQDRLGVDQPQHF,TGTGCCAGCAGCCAAGATCGACTTGGGGTAGATCAGCCCCAGCATTTT
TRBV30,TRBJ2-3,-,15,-,CAWSVKGELPDTQYF,TGTGCCTGGAGTGTTAAAGGAGAACTGCCAGATACGCAGTATTTT
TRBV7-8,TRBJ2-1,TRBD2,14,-,CASSGTSGSSEQFF,TGTGCCAGCAGCGGGACTAGCGGGAGTAGTGAGCAGTTCTTC
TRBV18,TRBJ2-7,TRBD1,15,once,CASSRAGQGAYEQYF,TGTGCCAGCTCACGTGCGGGACAGGGGGCCTACGAGCAGTACTTC
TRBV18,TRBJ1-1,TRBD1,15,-,CASSQGQARSTEAFF,TGTGCCAGCTCACAGGGACAGGCACGTAGCACTGAAGCTTTCTTT
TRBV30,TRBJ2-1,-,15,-,CAWSRLTRAYNEQFF,TGTGCCTGGAGCCGCCTAACTAGGGCCTACAATGAGCAGTTCTTC
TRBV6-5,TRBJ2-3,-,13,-,CASSPQNEDTQYF,TGTGCCAGCAGTCCACAAAACGAAGATACGCAGTATTTT
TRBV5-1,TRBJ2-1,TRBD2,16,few,CASSPLGLAGVNEQFF,TGCGCCAGCAGCCCTCTGGGACTAGCGGGAGTAAATGAGCAGTTCTTC
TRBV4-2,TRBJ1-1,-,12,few,CASRHQDTEAFF,TGTGCCAGCAGGCACCAGGACACTGAAGCTTTCTTT